This T cell receptor beta chain was identified in a study of early T cells in non-severe SARS-CoV-2 infection. TCRdb re-analysed the 5' RACE reads in MiXCR, keeping a single row per CDR3 protein. The repertoire has about 68,000 distinct CDR3 sequences, 12% of them found once; the top ten carry approximately 1.7%. This clonotype was observed a few times. At one boundary the junction diverges from the germline segment, which might be a read error. CDR1 and CDR2 from the germline V gene are MNHEY and SVGAGI. The CDR3 totals 14 residues. Sequencing was carried out using whole blood. The J gene is TRBJ2-7, the V gene TRBV6-5, with 9 bases that match TRBD2. The sequence came from an adult who was a healthcare worker with PCR-confirmed SARS-CoV-2 infection or an uninfected control (not recorded which). The CDR3 here is CASSYSTLAGPLFF. Here the CDR3 DNA reads TGTGCCAGCAGTTACTCGACCCTAGCGGGACCGCTTTTCTTC.